The 2 T cell receptor beta chains presented below share a single source sample, sequenced in a study of blood T cells in healthy people across ages. The second PCR ran 7 to 11 cycles with a sample-barcoded 5' primer and J-beta primers. TCRdb called the 5' RACE reads again in MiXCR, with one record for every CDR3 protein. The table has 800,000 to 900,000 distinct CDR3 sequences, around 68% seen once. Input material: blood. The receptors here all came from a man aged 30 to 39 in good health.

This clonotype was found a few times. The chain combines TRBV29-1 with TRBJ2-3; D uncertain. Trimming stripped 4 bases from V and 6 bases from J, with 8 bases between. CDR1 is SQVTM, CDR2 ANQGSEA, per germline. This CDR3 has 11 amino acids. CDR3 nucleotides: TGCAGCGTTGGCCAGGAGGATACGCAGTATTTT. Protein sequence: CSVGQEDTQYF.

V usage is TRBV21-1 and J usage is TRBJ2-3. TRBV21-1 is labeled a pseudogene. The CDR3 loop spans 15 amino acids. CDR3 sequence reads: CASSIHSTWTDTQYF. CDR3 in DNA: TGTGCCAGCAGCATTCACAGTACGTGGACAGATACGCAGTATTTT.